The 31 T cell receptor beta chains listed next were all sequenced from one sample in a study of T cells in Graves' hyperthyroidism and ophthalmopathy. Template material for amplifying TCR beta CDR3 regions consisted of RNA transcripts. The HTBI primer set served for first-round RT-PCR of the TCR CDR3. In TCRdb, the multiplex PCR reads were re-called with MiXCR into one record per CDR3 protein. The table includes over 700,000 distinct CDR3 sequences, 15% to 20% detected once. The sequenced material came from blood. Every receptor here comes from a woman aged 50 to 60 with Graves' hyperthyroidism that later progressed to Graves' ophthalmopathy.

This clonotype has a count of ten or more. The chain has TRBV11-3 and TRBJ1-1; weak D call: TRBD1 (6 bases). V was cut by 1 base and J by 6 bases, with 15 bases left in between. CDR1 and CDR2 (germline): SGHNT, YENEEA. This CDR3 has 15 residues. CDR3 bases: TGTGCCAGCAGCTTAGCTGGGGGGGCTGAGGCTGAAGCTTTCTTT. It is translated as CASSLAGGAEAEAFF.

This clonotype was counted only a few times. This chain connects TRBV5-6 to TRBJ2-1, with 7 positions matching TRBD1. V shed 0 bases, J shed 5 bases, and the junction held 2 bases outside the gene matches. The V gene's germline CDR1 is SGHDT and CDR2 YYEEEE. This CDR3 has 14 amino acids. The CDR3 protein is CASSLVGQNNEQFF. As DNA, the CDR3 is TGTGCCAGCAGCTTGGTGGGACAGAACAATGAGCAGTTCTTC.

This chain links TRBV20-1 with TRBJ1-1, with 8 positions matching TRBD1. The CDR3 has 14 amino acids. Per germline, CDR1 DFQATT and CDR2 SNEGSKA (reference sequence). The V and J ends lost 3 bases and 6 bases, in that order; junction bases with no gene match: 9. The CDR3 DNA reads as TGCAGTGCTAGCCACAGGGGGGTCGGACCTGAAGCTTTCTTT. This encodes CSASHRGVGPEAFF.

V gene TRBV19 combines with J gene TRBJ1-5, with a weak D call TRBD1 (5 bases). Trimming left V 5 bases short and J 1 base short, with 12 bases between. The germline CDR1 and CDR2 sequences are LNHDA and SQIVND (reference sequence). The CDR3 has 15 residues. The DNA for the CDR3 is TGTGCCAGTAGTGGGCAGCCAGGGAGCAATCAGCCCCAGCATTTT. This gives the protein CASSGQPGSNQPQHF.

V gene TRBV19 combines with J gene TRBJ1-5; D gene unclear. The CDR3 is made up of 13 amino acids. Germline CDR1 is LNHDA and CDR2 is SQIVND (reference sequence). Deletions cut 7 bases from V and 2 bases from J, with 9 bases between. The CDR3 coding sequence is TGTGCCAGTAAGATCCGGGGCAATCAGCCCCAGCATTTT. It translates to CASKIRGNQPQHF.

This clonotype is a singleton in its sample. The chain carries TRBV11-2 and TRBJ2-3, with D perhaps TRBD2 (7 bases). Germline V gives CDR1 SGHAT, CDR2 FQNNGV. The CDR3 covers 15 residues. The ends were cut back, 7 bases at V and 2 bases at J, with 16 bases in the middle. The CDR3 spells CASILEGGLTDTQYF. In DNA form, the CDR3 reads TGTGCCAGCATTCTAGAGGGGGGGCTCACAGATACGCAGTATTTT.

The table lists this clonotype with many counts. The chain is built from TRBV6-1 and TRBJ1-2; D remains ambiguous. Between the trimmed V and J ends, which lost 7 bases and 0 bases, there was a span of 6 bases. This CDR3 comprises 12 residues. Germline CDR1 is MNHNS and CDR2 is SASEGT. The CDR3 coding sequence is TGTGCCAGCACGGCCTCTAACTATGGCTACACCTTC. This translates into CASTASNYGYTF.

This clonotype was counted only a few times. The chain combines TRBV3-1 with TRBJ1-3; TRBD1 is a possible D gene (6 bases). Germline V lookup: CDR1 LGHDT, CDR2 YNNKEL (reference sequence). This CDR3 is built from 17 residues. Trimming removed 7 bases at V and 0 bases at J, with 19 bases between. CDR3: CASTTDRTAISGNTIYF. In DNA, the CDR3 is TGTGCCAGCACGACTGACAGGACTGCCATCTCTGGAAACACCATATATTTT. Based on the CDR3 plus reference TRBV3-1 and TRBJ1-3, the full variable domain is DTAVSQTPKYLVTQMGNDKSIKCEQNLGHDTMYWYKQDSKKFLKIMFSYNNKELIINETVPNRFSPKSPDKAHLNLHINSLELGDSAVYFCASTTDRTAISGNTIYFGEGSWLTVV.

There are many counts of this clonotype. The junction departs from germline at one end; a sequencing error may be responsible. The rearrangement joins TRBV5-1 to TRBJ1-6; 7 bases fit TRBD1. CDR1 is SGHRS and CDR2 is YFSETQ in the germline V gene. The CDR3 runs to 14 residues. CDR3 protein: CASSLGGDNSPLHF. In DNA form, the CDR3 reads TGTGCCAGCAGCTTAGGGGGCGATAATTCACCCCTCCACTTT.

There are many counts of this clonotype. This sequence joins TRBV12-3 or TRBV12-4 and TRBJ1-5, with D unresolved. V was trimmed by 6 bases and J by 2 bases, leaving 11 bases between them. CDR3 length equals 14 residues. CDR3 in DNA: TGTGCCAGCAGGTCGGACTTTGGCAATCAGCCCCAGCATTTT. It encodes CASRSDFGNQPQHF.

The sample holds many counts of this clonotype. This chain uses TRBV7-2 with TRBJ2-5, with 9 nucleotides matching TRBD2. This CDR3 is built from 14 residues. Germline trimming cut 5 bases from V and 7 bases from J; bases unmatched to any gene: 8. CDR1 is SGHTA and CDR2 is FQGNSA in the germline V gene. CDR3 loop: CASSDRTSVGTQYF. The CDR3 bases are TGTGCCAGCAGCGATAGGACTAGCGTGGGGACCCAGTACTTC.

This clonotype has more than one count but fewer than ten. The chain couples TRBV6-1 to TRBJ1-2, with no clear D. The CDR3 is 13 amino acids. Germline CDR1 MNHNS, CDR2 SASEGT. V lost 6 bases and J lost 7, with 15 bases in between. In DNA form, the CDR3 reads TGTGCCAGCAGCTTAAGCCAGGTTCGTGGCTACACCTTC. Protein: CASSLSQVRGYTF.

The chain combines TRBV19 with TRBJ1-2; D unresolved. Trimming took off 7 bases at V and 0 bases at J, with 12 bases between the two ends. This CDR3 is built from 14 residues. Looked up from germline, CDR1 is LNHDA and CDR2 is SQIVND (reference sequence). CDR3 sequence: CASTPGVANYGYTF. In DNA form, the CDR3 reads TGTGCCAGTACCCCCGGGGTAGCTAACTATGGCTACACCTTC.

This clonotype has ten or more counts. The chain is built from TRBV20-1 and TRBJ1-1, with 7 bases aligning to TRBD1. The ends lost 6 bases at V and 3 bases at J; junction bases unmatched: 7. CDR3 length: 13 amino acids. Per the germline V gene, CDR1 is DFQATT and CDR2 is SNEGSKA (reference sequence). Here the CDR3 reads CSARDSFYTEAFF. The CDR3 coding sequence is TGCAGTGCAAGGGACAGCTTTTACACTGAAGCTTTCTTT.

This clonotype was recorded at least ten times. The gene calls are TRBV7-8 and TRBJ2-1, with TRBD1 identical over 7 bases. The CDR3 extends over 14 amino acids. Germline V gives CDR1 SGHVS, CDR2 FQNEAQ. V lost 1 base and J lost 7; bases outside the gene matches: 4. CDR3 amino acids: CASSLVGGLNEQFF. CDR3 nucleotide sequence: TGTGCCAGCAGCTTAGTAGGGGGCTTGAATGAGCAGTTCTTC.

This clonotype was recorded a few times. The V gene is TRBV6-5, the J gene TRBJ2-1; D gene unclear. This CDR3 has 9 residues. In germline, CDR1 is MNHEY, CDR2 SVGAGI. Trimming left V 10 bases short and J 8 bases short, with 6 bases between. In nucleotides, the CDR3 is TGTGCCACCAGCTATGAGCAGTTCTTC. Amino acids: CATSYEQFF.

The rearrangement links TRBV20-1 to TRBJ1-6; TRBD1 might be the D (5 bases). Per germline, CDR1 DFQATT and CDR2 SNEGSKA (reference sequence). The CDR3 totals 16 residues. V dropped 1 base and J dropped 2 bases, with 12 bases sitting between them. DNA of the CDR3: TGCAGTGCTAGAGCGGCTACAGGAGCCTATAATTCACCCCTCCACTTT. It translates to CSARAATGAYNSPLHF.

The chain carries TRBV19 and TRBJ1-2, with 11 nucleotides matching TRBD1. CDR3 size: 17 residues. Per the germline V gene, CDR1 is LNHDA and CDR2 is SQIVND (reference sequence). V lost 4 bases and J lost 1; bases outside the gene matches: 8. CDR3 region: CASSSGQGAADNYGYTF. Written as DNA, the CDR3 is TGTGCCAGTAGTAGCGGACAGGGGGCGGCGGATAACTATGGCTACACCTTC. Looking up the rest from reference TRBV19 and TRBJ1-2 gives the full variable domain: DGGITQSPKYLFRKEGQNVTLSCEQNLNHDAMYWYRQDPGQGLRLIYYSQIVNDFQKGDIAEGYSVSREKKESFPLTVTSAQKNPTAFYLCASSSGQGAADNYGYTFGSGTRLTVV.

The table lists this clonotype with many counts. The chain recombines TRBV20-1 with TRBJ1-5; TRBD1 agrees at 12 bases. The germline CDR1 and CDR2 sequences are DFQATT and SNEGSKA (reference sequence). The CDR3 runs to 15 residues. Germline trimming cut 4 bases from V and 7 bases from J; bases unmatched to any gene: 8. The CDR3 DNA follows: TGCAGTGCTAATAGGGACAGGGGGCGCGGACAGCCCCAGCATTTT. This gives the protein CSANRDRGRGQPQHF.

This clonotype was observed a single time. The chain recombines TRBV7-9 with TRBJ1-2; TRBD1 might be the D (5 bases). Germline lookup yields CDR1 SEHNR and CDR2 FQNEAQ (reference sequence). The CDR3 has 13 amino acids. Between the trimmed V and J ends, which lost 5 bases and 10 bases, there was a span of 17 bases. CDR3 DNA sequence: TGTGCCAGCAGCCCGTGGGACGGCGGTTTCTACACCTTC. It codes for CASSPWDGGFYTF.

This clonotype occurred many times. The chain links TRBV10-3 to TRBJ2-5; D gene unclear. V was clipped by 3 bases and J by 5 bases, with 4 bases between them. The CDR3 spans 11 residues. Germline CDR1 is ENHRY and CDR2 is SYGVKD. The CDR3 protein is CAISEGETQYF. CDR3 bases: TGTGCCATCAGTGAAGGGGAGACCCAGTACTTC.

In its sample, this clonotype was seen a few times. The chain employs TRBV6-5 and TRBJ1-1; 7 bases map to TRBD1. The ends lost 1 base at V and 3 bases at J; junction bases unmatched: 8. The CDR3 spans 16 residues. Germline values: CDR1 MNHEY, CDR2 SVGAGI. CDR3 protein: CASSYWKGARDTEAFF. DNA of the CDR3: TGTGCCAGCAGTTACTGGAAGGGGGCTAGGGACACTGAAGCTTTCTTT.

The chain recombines TRBV6-1 with TRBJ2-7; D not certain. Germline CDR1 is MNHNS and CDR2 is SASEGT. This CDR3 contains 15 residues. The V gene lost 5 bases and the J gene lost 4 bases, with 18 bases spanning the gap. The CDR3 is CASSQSVVSSYEQYF. The CDR3, as DNA: TGTGCCAGCAGTCAATCAGTGGTATCGTCGTACGAGCAGTACTTC.

The chain combines TRBV7-2 with TRBJ2-7; either TRBD1 or TRBD2 may supply D (6 bases each). The germline V gene has CDR1 SGHTA and CDR2 FQGNSA. The ends were cut back, 0 bases at V and 0 bases at J, with 12 bases in the middle. The CDR3 sequence is 16 residues long. The CDR3 spells CASSLAGGLSSYEQYF. CDR3 DNA: TGTGCCAGCAGCTTAGCGGGGGGCCTTAGCTCCTACGAGCAGTACTTC. Supplemented by reference TRBV7-2 and TRBJ2-7, the full variable domain reads GAGVSQSPSNKVTEKGKDVELRCDPISGHTALYWYRQSLGQGLEFLIYFQGNSAPDKSGLPSDRFSAERTGGSVSTLTIQRTQQEDSAVYLCASSLAGGLSSYEQYFGPGTRLTVT.

Ten or more counts support this clonotype. The chain uses TRBV20-1 and TRBJ1-4; 9 nucleotides align to TRBD1. This CDR3 is built from 15 residues. With 3 bases clipped from V and 7 bases from J, the junction kept 9 bases outside the gene matches. Germline V lookup: CDR1 DFQATT, CDR2 SNEGSKA (reference sequence). CDR3 coding DNA: TGCAGTGCTAGGGATTACAGGGGGCGCGTTGAAAAACTGTTTTTT. It translates to CSARDYRGRVEKLFF.

The gene calls are TRBV3-1 and TRBJ1-1; D remains ambiguous. Germline CDR1 LGHDT, CDR2 YNNKEL (reference sequence). This CDR3 has 13 residues. Between the trimmed V and J ends, which lost 4 bases and 6 bases, there was a span of 12 bases. CDR3 DNA: TGTGCCAGCAGCCGCGGACTGAGGGCTGAAGCTTTCTTT. It yields the protein CASSRGLRAEAFF. The whole variable domain, remainder taken from reference TRBV3-1 and TRBJ1-1, is DTAVSQTPKYLVTQMGNDKSIKCEQNLGHDTMYWYKQDSKKFLKIMFSYNNKELIINETVPNRFSPKSPDKAHLNLHINSLELGDSAVYFCASSRGLRAEAFFGQGTRLTVV.

This clonotype was counted at least ten times. This chain links TRBV3-1 with TRBJ2-5; a possible D gene is TRBD1 (6 bases). CDR3 length: 15 amino acids. The ends were cut back, 1 base at V and 5 bases at J, with 14 bases in the middle. From germline, CDR1 is LGHDT and CDR2 YNNKEL (reference sequence). The CDR3, as DNA: TGTGCCAGCAGCCAAGCAAGGGGGAACGTGGAGACCCAGTACTTC. Encoded protein: CASSQARGNVETQYF.

The rearrangement uses TRBV20-1 and TRBJ1-6, with no clear D. The V end was cut by 6 bases, the J end by 4 bases, with 13 bases between. The germline V gene encodes CDR1 DFQATT and CDR2 SNEGSKA (reference sequence). The CDR3 is 14 amino acids. The CDR3 bases are TGCAGTGCCGGGGAGGCTTCTTATAATTCACCCCTCCACTTT. Translating it yields CSAGEASYNSPLHF.

This clonotype was counted at least ten times. CDR3 nucleotide sequence: TGTGCCAGCAGCCAGGGCGGGGGGGTAGGCGAGCAGTACTTC. It specifies CASSQGGGVGEQYF. The genes are TRBV3-1 and TRBJ2-7; 9 positions agree with TRBD2. J lost 6 bases, V lost 3 bases, and 6 bases had no gene match. CDR1 and CDR2 from the germline V gene are LGHDT and YNNKEL (reference sequence). There are 14 residues in the CDR3.

This clonotype occurred a few times. The chain couples TRBV19 to TRBJ1-1; D gene unclear. This CDR3 spans 12 amino acids. V dropped 5 bases and J dropped 4 bases, with 8 bases sitting between them. CDR1 is LNHDA and CDR2 is SQIVND in the germline V gene (reference sequence). The CDR3 region is CASSESFTEAFF. The CDR3, as DNA: TGTGCCAGTAGTGAGTCTTTCACTGAAGCTTTCTTT.

At least ten counts were recorded for this clonotype. The rearrangement uses TRBV7-2 and TRBJ2-1; 12 bases match TRBD2. Germline lookup yields CDR1 SGHTA and CDR2 FQGNSA. CDR3 length equals 15 residues. V gave up 5 bases and J gave up 10 bases; unmatched junction bases: 9. CDR3 DNA: TGTGCCAGCAGCATCCTAGCGGGGGGGTTCCGGGAGCAGTTCTTC. Translation gives CASSILAGGFREQFF.